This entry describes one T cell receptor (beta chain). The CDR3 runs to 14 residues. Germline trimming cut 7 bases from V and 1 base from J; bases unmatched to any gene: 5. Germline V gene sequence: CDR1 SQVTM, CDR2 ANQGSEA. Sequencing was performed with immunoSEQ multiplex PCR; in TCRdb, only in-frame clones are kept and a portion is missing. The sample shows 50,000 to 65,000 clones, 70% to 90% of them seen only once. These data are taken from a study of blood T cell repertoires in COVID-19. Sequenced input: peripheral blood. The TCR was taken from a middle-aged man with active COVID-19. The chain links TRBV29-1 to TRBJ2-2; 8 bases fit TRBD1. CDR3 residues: CSAGTGVNTGELFF. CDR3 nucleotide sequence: TGCAGCGCAGGGACAGGTGTGAACACCGGGGAGCTGTTTTTT.